Presented here are 9 T cell receptor beta chains from one specimen sequenced in a study of blood T cell repertoires in COVID-19. Assay: immunoSEQ multiplex PCR; the TCRdb copy retains only in-frame clones and omits some. The table has approximately 150,000 clones, about nine tenths seen once. The material sequenced was peripheral blood. These receptors were obtained from a human donor in a cohort sampled during active COVID-19.

The V gene is TRBV2, the J gene TRBJ2-1, with 9 bases aligning to TRBD2. Trimming took 7 bases from V and 0 from J; bases not matched to a gene: 10. The V gene's germline CDR1 is SNHLY and CDR2 FYNNEI. The CDR3 extends over 17 amino acids. The chain's CDR3 is CASMASGGTSSYNEQFF. The CDR3 bases are TGTGCCAGCATGGCCAGCGGGGGGACTAGCTCCTACAATGAGCAGTTCTTC.

The genes are TRBV19 and TRBJ2-2, with 8 bases that match TRBD2. Germline V gives CDR1 LNHDA, CDR2 SQIVND (reference sequence). With V trimmed by 6 bases and J by 4 bases, 1 base remained unmatched. CDR3 size: 13 residues. CDR3 region: CASRAGGTGELFF. DNA for the CDR3: TGTGCCAGTAGGGCGGGGGGCACCGGGGAGCTGTTTTTT.

The J gene is TRBJ1-5, the V gene TRBV7-3, with 11 bases matching TRBD1. This CDR3 has 17 residues. J lost 1 base, V lost 2 bases, and 4 bases had no gene match. Germline CDR1 SGHTA, CDR2 FQGTGA. The CDR3 DNA reads TGTGCCAGCAGCTTAGGGACAGGGGGTTTAAGCAATCAGCCCCAGCATTTT. This translates into CASSLGTGGLSNQPQHF.

This clone came up a few times. This sequence joins TRBV18 and TRBJ2-3; TRBD1 is a possible D gene (5 bases). The germline gives CDR1 KGHSH, CDR2 LQKENI. This CDR3 comprises 16 residues. V gave up 3 bases and J gave up 0 bases, with 13 bases separating them. The CDR3 region has the DNA TGTGCCAGCTCACCGTCAGGGATCACTAGCACAGATACGCAGTATTTT. It translates to CASSPSGITSTDTQYF. Full variable domain (rest looked up from reference TRBV18 and TRBJ2-3): NAGVMQNPRHLVRRRGQEARLRCSPMKGHSHVYWYRQLPEEGLKFMVYLQKENIIDESGMPKERFSAEFPKEGPSILRIQQVVRGDSAAYFCASSPSGITSTDTQYFGPGTRLTVL.

The rearrangement links TRBV5-1 to TRBJ2-1, with D possibly being TRBD2 (5 bases). Germline assignment: CDR1 SGHRS and CDR2 YFSETQ. V was clipped by 2 bases and J by 3 bases, with 12 bases between them. The CDR3 has 15 amino acids. This CDR3 reads CASSLEGRNYNEQFF. CDR3 sequence (DNA): TGCGCCAGCAGCTTAGAGGGAAGAAACTACAATGAGCAGTTCTTC.

The chain carries TRBV12-5 and TRBJ1-4; D is perhaps TRBD1 (5 bases). The CDR3 runs 14 residues. Per the germline V gene, CDR1 is LGHNT and CDR2 is FRNRAP. V shed 3 bases and J shed 7 bases, with 12 bases lying between them. The CDR3 DNA sequence: TGTGCTAGTGGTTTCCGACAGAAGGGTGAAAAACTGTTTTTT. This codes for CASGFRQKGEKLFF. Full variable domain (remainder filled in from reference TRBV12-5 and TRBJ1-4): DARVTQTPRHKVTEMGQEVTMRCQPILGHNTVFWYRQTMMQGLELLAYFRNRAPLDDSGMPKDRFSAEMPDATLATLKIQPSEPRDSAVYFCASGFRQKGEKLFFGSGTQLSVL.

The chain employs TRBV5-1 and TRBJ2-7; 8 bases are a match to TRBD1. Germline CDR1 is SGHRS and CDR2 is YFSETQ. This CDR3 is 15 amino acids long. Losses at the gene ends were 0 bases for V and 3 bases for J; bases not matched to a gene: 5. The CDR3 sequence is CASSLGTGNNYEQYF. The CDR3 DNA sequence: TGCGCCAGCAGCTTGGGGACAGGGAATAACTACGAGCAGTACTTC.

The chain recombines TRBV6-2 or TRBV6-3 with TRBJ2-1; 11 positions agree with TRBD1. In germline, CDR1 is MNHEY, CDR2 SVGEGT. The CDR3 has 19 residues. The trim removed 6 bases at V and 2 bases at J, leaving 15 bases unmatched. CDR3 residues: CASSDHRDRGVPTYNEQFF. DNA for the CDR3: TGTGCCAGCAGCGATCACCGGGACAGGGGGGTTCCAACCTACAATGAGCAGTTCTTC.

The V and J genes are TRBV7-2 and TRBJ2-5; D might be TRBD1 (5 bases). This CDR3 spans 17 amino acids. The V and J ends lost 1 base and 1 base respectively, with 16 bases between them. Germline lookup yields CDR1 SGHTA and CDR2 FQGNSA. The CDR3 loop reads CASSLELAARVQETQYF. CDR3 nucleotide sequence: TGTGCCAGCAGCTTAGAATTGGCAGCCAGGGTCCAAGAGACCCAGTACTTC.